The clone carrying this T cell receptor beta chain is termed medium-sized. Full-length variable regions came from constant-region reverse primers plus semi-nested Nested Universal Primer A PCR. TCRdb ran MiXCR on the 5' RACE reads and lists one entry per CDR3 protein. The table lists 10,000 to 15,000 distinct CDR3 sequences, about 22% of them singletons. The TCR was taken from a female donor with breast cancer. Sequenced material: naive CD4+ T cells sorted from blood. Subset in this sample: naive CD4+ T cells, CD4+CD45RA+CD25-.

The DNA for the CDR3 is TGCGCCAGCAGCTTGGTGGGGGGGGACAAAAACATTCAGTACTTC. Translated, it gives CASSLVGGDKNIQYF. The chain joins TRBV5-1 to TRBJ2-4; TRBD2 aligns across 7 bases. With 0 bases clipped from V and 3 bases from J, the junction kept 3 bases outside the gene matches. CDR3 length equals 15 residues. Germline V gene data show CDR1 as SGHRS and CDR2 as YFSETQ.